This TCR beta chain comes out of a study of blood T cell repertoires in COVID-19. Study-wide context: Acute and convalescent COVID-19 specimens originated in the United States, Italy and Spain. PBMCs, B-cell-depleted T cells, or T cells provided the cDNA or gDNA that made up the material.

Authors' processing steps: Estimation of nucleated cell counts was performed using reference gene primer amplification. Sequenced by immunoSEQ multiplex PCR; TCRdb stores in-frame clones only, minus some. Clonal size and the V and J genes are those of that table, whereas D and trimming came from the DNA. The sample holds roughly 280,000 clones, about 87% seen once. Those enrolled, adults aged about 18 to 89 years, came from 20 to 25 US areas. The CDR3 has 15 amino acids. Trimming pared 4 bases from V and 2 bases from J, leaving 11 bases between. In germline, CDR1 is KGHDR, CDR2 SFDVKD. This clonotype was obtained from a woman aged 45-60 years who had recovered from COVID-19. The sequenced sample was PBMCs or T cells enriched from blood (not recorded which). The chain links TRBV24-1 to TRBJ2-1; D is perhaps TRBD2 (6 bases). As DNA, the CDR3 is TGTGCCACCAGTGACTTCGGGAGCCCCTACAATGAGCAGTTCTTC. Translation gives CATSDFGSPYNEQFF.